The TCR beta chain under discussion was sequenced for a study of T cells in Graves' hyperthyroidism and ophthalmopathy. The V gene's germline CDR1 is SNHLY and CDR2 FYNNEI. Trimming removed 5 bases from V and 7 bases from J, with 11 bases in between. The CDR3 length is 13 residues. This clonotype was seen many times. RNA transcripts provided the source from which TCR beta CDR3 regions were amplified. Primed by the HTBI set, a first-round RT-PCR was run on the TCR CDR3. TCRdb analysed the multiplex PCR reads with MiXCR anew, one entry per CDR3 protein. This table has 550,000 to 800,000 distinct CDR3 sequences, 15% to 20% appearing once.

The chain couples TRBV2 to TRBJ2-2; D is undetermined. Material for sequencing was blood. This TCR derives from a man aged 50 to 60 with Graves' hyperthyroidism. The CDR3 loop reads CASSTRAGGELFF. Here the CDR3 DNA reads TGTGCCAGCAGTACAAGAGCCGGCGGGGAGCTGTTTTTT.